The clone carrying this T cell receptor (beta chain) has ten or more counts. Its antigen is not known. CDR1 is MDHEN, CDR2 SYDVKM, per germline. The V end was cut by 6 bases, the J end by 4 bases, with 12 bases between. The CDR3 totals 13 residues. This specimen belongs to a study of glioma-infiltrating T cells. Overall study findings and caveats: CDR3 overlap between tissue and blood was very small. Gliomas, especially low-grade, showed above-expected tissue-blood divergence; non-neoplastic patients showed below.

The iRepertoire nested amplicon-rescue multiplex PCR amplified TCR alpha and beta CDR3s from RNA. For one-step reverse transcription and amplification, roughly 100-400 ng of tissue mRNA or PBMC total RNA was used. TCRdb re-called the multiplex PCR reads through MiXCR, storing one row per CDR3 protein. Found here are some 99,000 distinct CDR3 sequences, less than 30% of them singletons; the top ten hold under 45%. The sequenced material came from glioma tissue, nonneoplastic brain tissue, or PBMCs (not recorded which). The chain combines TRBV28 with TRBJ2-5, with D perhaps TRBD2 (6 bases). The sequence derives from a human donor with low-grade glioma or glioblastoma, undergoing nonglioma brain surgery, or in good health (not recorded which). The CDR3 loop reads CASRILAAETQYF. CDR3 bases: TGTGCCAGCAGGATACTAGCCGCAGAGACCCAGTACTTC.